The present T cell receptor beta chain was sequenced within a study of a mutant IDH1 vaccine in newly diagnosed glioma (dated by TCRdb to the early 2020s). Regarding the study in general: Vaccination started 4-6 weeks after radiotherapy alone, or was given together with temozolomide cycles in the groups whose treatment included chemotherapy. For exploratory analyses, longitudinal TCRB deep sequencing was carried out in 25 treated patients wherever samples were available. Six visits were used for peripheral blood collection: V03 (baseline), V05, V07, V10, V12 and V13. Before enrollment, most patients had been given radiochemotherapy with temozolomide as standard therapy, while the rest had received either radiotherapy alone or temozolomide alone. The roughly 30 treated patients were roughly 62% male and 37.5% female, with a mean age of around 40 years. The week-35 safety follow-up was designated visit V12, and the week-47 end of study was designated visit V13. The full study reports these points: The authors noted that analyses of patient blood samples could not be reproduced because of sample limitations. Changes in the top peripheral T cell clonotypes picked up by TCRB sequencing did not appear to be linked to pseudoprogression. Vaccine-induced immune responses across multiple MHC alleles were detected in approximately 93% of patients. Availability determined which PBMC samples were chosen for TCRB deep sequencing.

The library was produced with the immunoSEQ multiplex PCR assay. The hsTCRB Kit was used according to the manufacturer's protocol to amplify rearranged TCR beta chain sequences. An Illumina MiSeq was used to sequence the TCRB libraries. From the authors' description of their analysis: The kit vendor's proprietary platform handled demultiplexing, trimming and gene mapping. The source is immuneACCESS, and TCRdb retained only in-frame sequences with V and J called. Part of the clones is not carried over; for the studies checked, unresolved V genes explain less than half of this, and the remainder is unexplained. The V and J calls and clone size were taken over from that table, and D and trimming were inferred from the DNA. A total of roughly 48,000 clones appear in this sample, 75% to 85% of them only once. 12% of the sample rests with the top ten. From the germline V gene, CDR1 is SGHRS and CDR2 is YFSETQ. The CDR3 has 15 amino acids, counting the end cysteine and phenylalanine. This entry keeps only the CDR3 DNA: 45 bases, framed from base 1. The junction shows trimming of 0 bases on V and 7 bases on J, and the gene matches do not reach 8 bases of it.

This sample's time point label indicates: week 35, safety follow-up. A 20-mer mutant IDH1 peptide at 300 micrograms in Montanide made up each vaccine dose, which was injected subcutaneously together with topical imiquimod. Eight vaccinations were administered to patients in weeks 1, 3, 5, 7, 11, 15, 19 and 23, corresponding to visits V03 through V10. Newly diagnosed WHO grade 3 or 4 IDH1-mutant astrocytomas showing loss of nuclear ATRX were present in the donors. The samples were drawn from NOA16, a multicentre, single-arm, open-label phase I trial in Germany that tested a mutant IDH1 peptide vaccine in humans for the first time. Genomic DNA for TCRB sequencing was isolated from EDTA blood with the DNeasy Blood and Tissue Kit. The sample holds a few counts of this clone. Its recognized antigen is unknown. Per-base qualities were not stored, and no clone one base away is much larger.

The sequence was collected from a man aged 40-50 years with glioma. In this chain, TRBV5-1 is recombined with TRBJ2-5; 8 bases in between match TRBD2. The sample in question was PBMCs, obtained from a glioma patient whose treatment included an IDH1 peptide vaccine. The CDR3 reads CASSLVPDAGGTQYF. Here is the DNA: TGCGCCAGCAGCTTGGTACCGGACGCGGGAGGGACCCAGTACTTC.